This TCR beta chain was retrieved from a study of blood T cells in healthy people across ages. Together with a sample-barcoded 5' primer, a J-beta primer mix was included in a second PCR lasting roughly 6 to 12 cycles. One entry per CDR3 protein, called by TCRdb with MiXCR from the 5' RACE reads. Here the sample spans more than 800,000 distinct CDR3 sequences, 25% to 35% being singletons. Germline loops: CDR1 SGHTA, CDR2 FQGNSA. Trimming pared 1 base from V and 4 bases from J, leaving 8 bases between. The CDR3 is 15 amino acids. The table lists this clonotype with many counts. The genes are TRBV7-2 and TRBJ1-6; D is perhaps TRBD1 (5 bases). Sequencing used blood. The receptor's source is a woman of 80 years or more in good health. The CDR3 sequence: CASSLDGGYNSPLHF. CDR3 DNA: TGTGCCAGCAGCTTAGACGGGGGATATAATTCACCCCTCCACTTT. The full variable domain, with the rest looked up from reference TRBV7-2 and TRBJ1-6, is GAGVSQSPSNKVTEKGKDVELRCDPISGHTALYWYRQSLGQGLEFLIYFQGNSAPDKSGLPSDRFSAERTGGSVSTLTIQRTQQEDSAVYLCASSLDGGYNSPLHFGNGTRLTVT.